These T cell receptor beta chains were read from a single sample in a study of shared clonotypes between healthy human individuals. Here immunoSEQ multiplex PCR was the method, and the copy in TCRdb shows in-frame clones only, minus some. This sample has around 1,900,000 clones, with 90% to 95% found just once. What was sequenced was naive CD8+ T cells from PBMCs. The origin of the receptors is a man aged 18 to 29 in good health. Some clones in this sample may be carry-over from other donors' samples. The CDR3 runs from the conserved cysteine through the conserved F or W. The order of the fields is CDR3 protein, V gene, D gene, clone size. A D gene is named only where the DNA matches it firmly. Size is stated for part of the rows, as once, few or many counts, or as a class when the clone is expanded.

CDR3 protein: CASSSESEGSFQPQHF; V gene: TRBV27; D gene: .; clone size: once
CDR3 protein: CASSVAAGMSGEQFF; V gene: TRBV19; D gene: TRBD2; clone size: .
CDR3 protein: CASSYYGDYNEQFF; V gene: TRBV6-5; D gene: .; clone size: .
CDR3 protein: CATQSPTGDEQYF; V gene: TRBV28; D gene: .; clone size: .
CDR3 protein: CASSLGGGSLTEAFF; V gene: TRBV7-9; D gene: .; clone size: .
CDR3 protein: CASSWTGTGGWGTQYF; V gene: TRBV7-9; D gene: TRBD1; clone size: .
CDR3 protein: CASSLPGGFSNQPQHF; V gene: TRBV28; D gene: .; clone size: .
CDR3 protein: CTSSHSNVGARDDEQFF; V gene: TRBV1; D gene: .; clone size: .
CDR3 protein: CASSYTDSDNEQFF; V gene: TRBV6-5; D gene: .; clone size: once
CDR3 protein: CASGLFEGWGEAFF; V gene: TRBV12-5; D gene: .; clone size: .
CDR3 protein: CASSYNRDYEQYF; V gene: TRBV5-4; D gene: .; clone size: .
CDR3 protein: CAARILRDRLPLNTEAFF; V gene: TRBV2; D gene: TRBD1; clone size: .
CDR3 protein: CASRQGAIIGSNQPQHF; V gene: TRBV28; D gene: TRBD1; clone size: .
CDR3 protein: CASLQGANQPQHF; V gene: TRBV28; D gene: .; clone size: .
CDR3 protein: CASSPTLNSNQPQHF; V gene: TRBV28; D gene: .; clone size: .
CDR3 protein: CASSDGQGRAADTQYF; V gene: TRBV27; D gene: TRBD1; clone size: once
CDR3 protein: CASSARGPTYEQYF; V gene: TRBV27; D gene: .; clone size: .
CDR3 protein: CASTRQDTNYGYTF; V gene: TRBV10-2; D gene: .; clone size: .
CDR3 protein: CATSRDGSRAGQETQYF; V gene: TRBV15; D gene: .; clone size: once
CDR3 protein: CATTNRVRVDYNEQFF; V gene: TRBV5-1; D gene: .; clone size: .